The 6 T cell receptor beta chains reported below all come from one sample, sequenced in a study of T cell repertoires in cytomegalovirus infection. No antigen is known for these receptors. MiXCR, run by TCRdb on the reads, gives a single entry per CDR3 protein. The sample has around 230,000 distinct CDR3 sequences, less than 50% seen once. The specimen comprised CD8+ T cells from cultured PBMCs, sampled from culture after CMV antigen stimulation. The receptors shown here come from a human donor in good health (CMV status not recorded). Some clones in this sample may be carry-over from other donors' samples.

Worth noting for this clonotype: A read error may produce the germline difference seen at one junction end. The gene calls are TRBV11-2 and TRBJ1-1; tentative D call: TRBD1 (6 bases). CDR3 size: 18 residues. Looked up from germline, CDR1 is SGHAT and CDR2 is FQNNGV. The CDR3 protein is CASRLSGAGLSMKTEAFF. CDR3 DNA: TGTGCCAGCAGATTATCGGGGGCGGGGCTCAGTATGAAAACTGAAGCTTTCTTT.

V gene TRBV7-6 combines with J gene TRBJ1-1; the D is unclear. The CDR3 has 15 amino acids. Germline CDR1 SGHVS, CDR2 FNYEAQ. Trimming pared 1 base from V and 4 bases from J, leaving 13 bases between. CDR3: CASSLESKGGTEAFF. CDR3 coding DNA: TGTGCCAGCAGCTTAGAGTCAAAGGGAGGCACTGAAGCTTTCTTT.

This clonotype was found a few times. This chain links TRBV7-2 with TRBJ1-1; no firm D call. V was cut by 5 bases and J by 1 base, with 5 bases left in between. CDR3 length: 12 residues. Germline V gene sequence: CDR1 SGHTA, CDR2 FQGNSA. In DNA, the CDR3 is TGTGCCAGCAGCACAGAGAACACTGAAGCTTTCTTT. It codes for CASSTENTEAFF.

Concerning this clonotype: An end of the junction differs from the germline gene, which may be a read error. The chain couples TRBV6-2 or TRBV6-3 to TRBJ2-1; a possible D gene is TRBD2 (6 bases). Germline loops: CDR1 MNHEY, CDR2 SVGEGT. This CDR3 region has 12 residues. The CDR3 loop reads CASSLRRDPEVF. CDR3 nucleotides: TGTGCCAGCAGTTTAAGGAGGGACCCGGAAGTTTTC.

This chain uses TRBV6-5 with TRBJ2-1; possible D gene TRBD2, 5 bases. The CDR3 consists of 14 residues. Trimming shortened V by 0 bases and J by 9 bases, and 12 bases separated the two germline ends. The germline V gene has CDR1 MNHEY and CDR2 SVGAGI. CDR3 nucleotides: TGTGCCAGCAGTTACTCAGGGCTAGCAAGTGAGCAGTTCTTC. As protein: CASSYSGLASEQFF.

The genes are TRBV4-1 and TRBJ1-1; a possible D gene is TRBD1 (5 bases). V dropped 1 base and J dropped 3 bases, with 12 bases sitting between them. Germline values: CDR1 MGHRA, CDR2 YSYEKL. The CDR3 length is 15 residues. The CDR3: CASSQAVGRDTEAFF. In DNA, the CDR3 is TGCGCCAGCAGCCAAGCGGTGGGGCGCGACACTGAAGCTTTCTTT.